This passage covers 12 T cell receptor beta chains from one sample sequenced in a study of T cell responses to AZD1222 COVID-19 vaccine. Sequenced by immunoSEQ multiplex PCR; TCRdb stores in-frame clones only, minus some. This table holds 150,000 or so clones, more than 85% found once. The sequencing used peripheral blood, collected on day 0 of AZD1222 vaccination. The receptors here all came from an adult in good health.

CDR3 amino acids: CASSYSRLAGGTTGELFF. The DNA of the CDR3 is TGTGCCAGCAGCTATTCGAGATTAGCGGGAGGGACCACCGGGGAGCTGTTTTTT. The chain combines TRBV11-3 with TRBJ2-2, with TRBD2 matching over 11 bases. The CDR3 covers 18 residues. After removal of 4 bases from V and 4 bases from J, the junction contained 11 bases not matched to a gene. CDR1 is SGHNT and CDR2 is YENEEA in the germline V gene.

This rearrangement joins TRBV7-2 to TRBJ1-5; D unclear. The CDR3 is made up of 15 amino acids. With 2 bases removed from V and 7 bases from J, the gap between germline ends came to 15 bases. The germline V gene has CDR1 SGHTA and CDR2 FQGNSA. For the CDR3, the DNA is TGTGCCAGCAGCTTACTATTGCAGCCCGCCCAGCCCCAGCATTTT. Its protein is CASSLLLQPAQPQHF.

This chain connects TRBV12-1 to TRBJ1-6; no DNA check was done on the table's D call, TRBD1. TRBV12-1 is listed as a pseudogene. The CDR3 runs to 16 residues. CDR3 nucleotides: TGTGCCAGCAAAAGACAGGCGAGCTCCTATAATTCACCCCTCCACTTT. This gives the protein CASKRQASSYNSPLHF.

The CDR3, as DNA: TGTGCCAGCAGCGCGGGGGGGCGGACTGAGACTGCAACTAATGAAAAACTGTTTTTT. Translating gives CASSAGGRTETATNEKLFF. The chain has TRBV5-6 and TRBJ1-4, with a possible D match to TRBD1 (6 bases). With 4 bases removed from V and 0 bases from J, the gap between germline ends came to 22 bases. CDR1 SGHDT and CDR2 YYEEEE come from the germline V gene. The CDR3 covers 19 residues. The full variable domain, with the rest looked up from reference TRBV5-6 and TRBJ1-4, is DAGVTQSPTHLIKTRGQQVTLRCSPKSGHDTVSWYQQALGQGPQFIFQYYEEEERQRGNFPDRFSGHQFPNYSSELNVNALLLGDSALYLCASSAGGRTETATNEKLFFGSGTQLSVL.

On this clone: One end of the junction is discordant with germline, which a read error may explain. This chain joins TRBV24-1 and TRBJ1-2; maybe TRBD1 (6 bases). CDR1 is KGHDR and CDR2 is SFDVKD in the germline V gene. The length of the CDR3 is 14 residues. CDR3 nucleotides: TGTGCCACCAGTTCAGAGGACAGTAACTATGGCCACACCTTC. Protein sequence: CATSSEDSNYGHTF.

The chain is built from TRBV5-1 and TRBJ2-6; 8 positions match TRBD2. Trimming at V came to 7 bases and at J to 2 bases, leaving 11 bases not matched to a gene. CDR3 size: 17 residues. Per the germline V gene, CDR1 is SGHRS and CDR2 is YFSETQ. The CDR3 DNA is TGCGCCAGCGACGAGGGAGGGACTAGTGCTGGGGCCAACGTCCTGACTTTC. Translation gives CASDEGGTSAGANVLTF.

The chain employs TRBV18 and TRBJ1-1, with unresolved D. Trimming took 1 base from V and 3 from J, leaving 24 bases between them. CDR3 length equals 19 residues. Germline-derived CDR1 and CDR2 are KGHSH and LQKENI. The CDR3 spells CASSPLRTVPTRVDTEAFF. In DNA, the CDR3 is TGTGCCAGCTCACCACTTCGAACGGTCCCTACCCGGGTCGACACTGAAGCTTTCTTT.

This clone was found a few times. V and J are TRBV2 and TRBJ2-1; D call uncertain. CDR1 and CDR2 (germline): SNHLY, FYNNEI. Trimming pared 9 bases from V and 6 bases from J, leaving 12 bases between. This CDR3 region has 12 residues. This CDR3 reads CASFLRSNEQFF. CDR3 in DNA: TGTGCCAGTTTTCTCAGAAGCAATGAGCAGTTCTTC.

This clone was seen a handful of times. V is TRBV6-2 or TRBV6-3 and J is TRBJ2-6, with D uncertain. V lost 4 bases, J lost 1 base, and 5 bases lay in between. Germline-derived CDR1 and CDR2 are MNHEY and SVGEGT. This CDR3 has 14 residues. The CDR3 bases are TGTGCCAGCAGTTTAGAGTCTGGGGCCAACGTCCTGACTTTC. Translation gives CASSLESGANVLTF.

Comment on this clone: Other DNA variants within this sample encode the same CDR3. The CDR3 reads CASSETTDTQYF. The CDR3 nucleotides are TGTGCCAGCAGTGAAACGACAGATACGCAGTATTTT. The chain is built from TRBV2 and TRBJ2-3; D gene uncertain. There are 12 residues in the CDR3. The germline V and J ends were trimmed by 2 bases and 3 bases, with 3 bases remaining between them. From germline, CDR1 is SNHLY and CDR2 FYNNEI.

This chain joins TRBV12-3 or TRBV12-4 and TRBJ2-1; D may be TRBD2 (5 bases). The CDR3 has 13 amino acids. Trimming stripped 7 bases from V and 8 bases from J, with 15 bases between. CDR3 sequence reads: CASTLEGYDEQFF. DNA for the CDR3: TGTGCCAGCACACTTGAGGGATACGATGAGCAGTTCTTC.

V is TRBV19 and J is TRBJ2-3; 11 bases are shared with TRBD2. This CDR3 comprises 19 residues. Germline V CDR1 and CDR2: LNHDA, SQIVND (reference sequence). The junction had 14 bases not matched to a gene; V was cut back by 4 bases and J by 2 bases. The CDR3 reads CASSNHYGTSGYTTDTQYF. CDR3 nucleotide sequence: TGTGCCAGTAGTAACCATTACGGGACTAGCGGATACACCACAGATACGCAGTATTTT.